The 21 T cell receptor beta chains listed next were all sequenced from one sample in a study of T cells after yellow fever vaccination. A single record per CDR3 protein comes from TCRdb applying MiXCR to the 5' RACE reads. The data show under 350,000 distinct CDR3 sequences, about 4% seen once. Sequences were derived from PBMCs, sampled 5 days after the yellow fever booster vaccination. The receptors come from a man aged 18 to 30 who received the YFV17D yellow fever vaccine.

CDR3: CASSPGLNQETQYF. Written as DNA, the CDR3 is TGTGCCAGCAGTCCGGGACTCAATCAGGAGACCCAGTACTTC. The chain combines TRBV5-4 with TRBJ2-5, with D possibly matching TRBD2 (6 bases). The CDR3 length is 14 residues. V dropped 5 bases and J dropped 5 bases, with 16 bases sitting between them. Germline V gene sequence: CDR1 SGHNT, CDR2 YYREEE (reference sequence).

This clonotype was observed a few times. J is TRBJ1-2 and V is TRBV20-1; D is perhaps TRBD1 (5 bases). This CDR3 is built from 16 residues. Germline V CDR1 and CDR2: DFQATT, SNEGSKA (reference sequence). V lost 1 base to trimming and J lost 1 base, with 16 bases between them. CDR3 sequence: CSARAPLTDLNYGYTF. The CDR3 region has the DNA TGCAGTGCTAGAGCCCCTTTGACAGACCTTAACTATGGCTACACCTTC.

The chain couples TRBV12-3 or TRBV12-4 to TRBJ1-2; D is ambiguous. This CDR3 contains 13 residues. The V end lost 5 bases, the J end lost 7 bases, and 14 bases lay between the germline ends. CDR3 coding DNA: TGTGCCAGCAGTGTCGAGGGCGCCGGTGGCTACACCTTC. Encoded protein: CASSVEGAGGYTF.

This clonotype was counted between two and nine times. The V and J genes are TRBV11-2 and TRBJ1-3, with D possibly TRBD1 on 5 matching bases. With 5 bases removed from V and 0 bases from J, the gap between germline ends came to 8 bases. The CDR3 has 14 residues. Germline CDR1 and CDR2: SGHAT and FQNNGV. In DNA, the CDR3 is TGTGCCAGCAGCCACCAGGGCTCTGGAAACACCATATATTTT. This gives the protein CASSHQGSGNTIYF. Supplemented by reference TRBV11-2 and TRBJ1-3, the full variable domain reads EAGVAQSPRYKIIEKRQSVAFWCNPISGHATLYWYQQILGQGPKLLIQFQNNGVVDDSQLPKDRFSAERLKGVDSTLKIQPAKLEDSAVYLCASSHQGSGNTIYFGEGSWLTVV.

The chain is built from TRBV7-2 and TRBJ2-7; D is perhaps TRBD1 (6 bases). Per germline, CDR1 SGHTA and CDR2 FQGNSA. Trimming took off 4 bases at V and 5 bases at J, with 18 bases between the two ends. This CDR3 region has 15 residues. The CDR3 protein is CASSSGTLLRDEQYF. The CDR3 region has the DNA TGTGCCAGCAGCTCTGGGACACTCCTAAGGGACGAGCAGTACTTC.

The CDR3 here is CASSFAGGSYEQYV. In DNA, the CDR3 is TGTGCCAGCAGCTTCGCGGGGGGGTCGTACGAGCAGTACGTC. The V gene is TRBV7-2, the J gene TRBJ2-7; 9 nucleotides align to TRBD2. The germline gives CDR1 SGHTA, CDR2 FQGNSA. V gave up 3 bases and J gave up 4 bases; unmatched junction bases: 4. This CDR3 comprises 14 residues.

This clonotype was recorded a few times. DNA for the CDR3: TGTGCCAGCAGCCAAGATATCAGGGCGCCCAAAGCTTTCTTT. As protein: CASSQDIRAPKAFF. The gene calls are TRBV4-2 and TRBJ1-1; tentative D call: TRBD1 (5 bases). The CDR3 is made up of 14 amino acids. Germline loops: CDR1 LGHNA, CDR2 YNFKEQ. V was pared by 0 bases and J by 9 bases, with 14 bases between.

The chain links TRBV6-2 or TRBV6-3 to TRBJ2-1; TRBD2 matches at 13 bases. The CDR3 is made up of 17 amino acids. Germline V CDR1 and CDR2: MNHEY, SVGEGT. The V gene end was trimmed by 5 bases and the J gene end by 3 bases; junction bases not matched to a gene: 7. CDR3 nucleotides: TGTGCCAGCAGTCAACAGACTAGCGGGGGGTTCTACAATGAGCAGTTCTTC. Protein sequence: CASSQQTSGGFYNEQFF.

This clonotype was recorded only once. The CDR3 is CASSWGQGANSPLHF. Here the CDR3 DNA reads TGTGCCAGCAGTTGGGGACAGGGGGCGAATTCACCCCTCCACTTT. V and J are TRBV6-2 or TRBV6-3 and TRBJ1-6, with 12 positions matching TRBD1. Germline CDR1 MNHEY, CDR2 SVGEGT. This CDR3 is 15 amino acids long. The V gene end was trimmed by 4 bases and the J gene end by 7 bases; junction bases not matched to a gene: 2.

This clonotype was detected a few times. The junction departs from the called germline gene at one end, perhaps through a read error. The CDR3 loop is CASSLDSGNEKLFF. Here the CDR3 DNA reads TGCGCCAGCAGTTTGGACAGCGGGAATGAAAAACTGTTTTTT. The chain recombines TRBV5-1 with TRBJ1-4; TRBD1 might be the D (6 bases). CDR1 SGHRS and CDR2 YFSETQ come from the germline V gene. The CDR3 contains 14 residues.

The genes are TRBV7-9 and TRBJ1-4; D is uncertain. Trimming removed 5 bases at V and 1 base at J, with 8 bases between. The CDR3 is 14 amino acids. Germline CDR1 and CDR2: SEHNR and FQNEAQ (reference sequence). This CDR3 reads CASSLTGTNEKLFF. DNA of the CDR3: TGTGCCAGCAGCCTGACCGGAACTAATGAAAAACTGTTTTTT.

The gene calls are TRBV4-3 and TRBJ1-2; TRBD1 is a possible D gene (6 bases). Deletions cut 1 base from V and 8 bases from J, with 14 bases between. Germline V lookup: CDR1 LGHNA, CDR2 YSLEER. CDR3 length: 14 residues. This CDR3 is CASSQVVQGGGYTF. The CDR3 coding sequence is TGCGCCAGCAGCCAAGTGGTACAGGGTGGAGGCTACACCTTC.

This clonotype was seen only a few times. CDR3 sequence: CASSPQLAGGADTQYF. In nucleotides, the CDR3 is TGTGCCAGCAGCCCTCAACTAGCGGGGGGAGCCGATACGCAGTATTTT. The chain combines TRBV5-4 with TRBJ2-3; TRBD2 matches 12 bases. V was pared by 4 bases and J by 6 bases, with 9 bases of the junction left unmatched. CDR1 is SGHNT, CDR2 YYREEE, per germline (reference sequence). CDR3 size: 16 residues.

The table lists this clonotype with a few counts. The chain recombines TRBV27 with TRBJ2-1; 8 nucleotides line up with TRBD1. Germline V gene sequence: CDR1 MNHEY, CDR2 SMNVEV (reference sequence). The CDR3 has 15 amino acids. After removal of 0 bases from V and 6 bases from J, the junction contained 4 bases not matched to a gene. The CDR3 loop reads CASSLSGRGPNEQFF. The CDR3 DNA reads TGTGCCAGCAGTTTATCGGGCAGGGGGCCCAATGAGCAGTTCTTC.

The V call is TRBV5-1, the J call TRBJ2-3; D may be TRBD2 (6 bases). The ends were cut back, 4 bases at V and 5 bases at J, with 11 bases in the middle. The CDR3 runs 13 residues. Per germline, CDR1 SGHRS and CDR2 YFSETQ. CDR3 loop: CASSAEGGDTQYF. The CDR3 nucleotides read TGCGCCAGCAGCGCTGAGGGAGGAGATACGCAGTATTTT.

The V gene is TRBV5-6, the J gene TRBJ1-1; D ambiguous. Looked up from germline, CDR1 is SGHDT and CDR2 is YYEEEE. The V end lost 0 bases, the J end lost 3 bases, and 15 bases lay between the germline ends. This CDR3 is built from 16 residues. The CDR3 DNA sequence: TGTGCCAGCAGCTTGGATTCGGGGATAGCGGACACTGAAGCTTTCTTT. Translation gives CASSLDSGIADTEAFF.

At least ten counts were recorded for this clonotype. DNA of the CDR3: TGTGCCAGCAGCTTGGAACTACACTTTCTGGGTGGCTACACCTTC. As protein: CASSLELHFLGGYTF. This chain links TRBV5-6 with TRBJ1-2; D uncertain. The CDR3 length is 15 residues. Between the trimmed V and J ends, which lost 0 bases and 7 bases, there was a span of 16 bases. The germline V gene has CDR1 SGHDT and CDR2 YYEEEE. The entire variable domain, with the rest obtained from reference TRBV5-6 and TRBJ1-2, is as follows: DAGVTQSPTHLIKTRGQQVTLRCSPKSGHDTVSWYQQALGQGPQFIFQYYEEEERQRGNFPDRFSGHQFPNYSSELNVNALLLGDSALYLCASSLELHFLGGYTFGSGTRLTVV.

This clonotype was picked up a small number of times. The gene calls are TRBV19 and TRBJ2-1; D might be TRBD2 (5 bases). Trimming cost V 0 bases and J 0 bases, with 12 bases left between them. The CDR3 is 17 amino acids. CDR1 is LNHDA and CDR2 is SQIVND in the germline V gene (reference sequence). The CDR3 sequence is CASSIEGRAGSYNEQFF. The CDR3 DNA reads TGTGCCAGTAGTATAGAAGGGCGGGCGGGCTCCTACAATGAGCAGTTCTTC.

In this sample, this clonotype turned up many times. The chain has TRBV5-8 and TRBJ1-1; 8 nucleotides agree with TRBD1. V shed 2 bases and J 10 bases; nucleotides not matched to a gene: 7. CDR3 length: 13 residues. CDR1 and CDR2 from the germline V gene are SGHTS and YDEGEE. The CDR3 loop is CASSFTGGLGAFF. As DNA, the CDR3 is TGTGCCAGCAGCTTTACAGGGGGATTAGGAGCTTTCTTT.

The sample holds a few counts of this clonotype. This chain joins TRBV6-4 and TRBJ1-1; D is unresolved. CDR1 and CDR2 (germline): MRHNA, SNTAGT. The CDR3 contains 12 residues. Trimming shortened V by 4 bases and J by 6 bases, and 9 bases separated the two germline ends. CDR3 protein: CASSAGGAEAFF. The CDR3 DNA is TGTGCCAGCAGTGCGGGCGGCGCTGAAGCTTTCTTT.

The chain has TRBV24-1 and TRBJ2-1; D is possibly TRBD1 (5 bases). The ends were cut back, 3 bases at V and 8 bases at J, with 13 bases in the middle. Germline-derived CDR1 and CDR2 are KGHDR and SFDVKD. This CDR3 is 14 amino acids long. CDR3 region: CATSDPGLGHEQFF. Written as DNA, the CDR3 is TGTGCCACCAGTGATCCAGGGCTAGGCCATGAGCAGTTCTTC.